What follows are 28 T cell receptor beta chains derived from one specimen sequenced in a study of T cell changes during pregnancy in multiple sclerosis (dated by TCRdb to between 2017 and 2020). The library was built by means of the immunoSEQ multiplex PCR assay. The clones in this table, taken by TCRdb from immuneACCESS, are in-frame only. Not every clone is retained; where verified, under half of the shortfall comes from an unresolved V gene, and the cause of the rest is unknown. This sample comprises 73,000 or so clones, less than 95% of them detected only once. The ten most abundant clones make up roughly 0.85% of the sample. This specimen consisted of peripheral blood, obtained in the second trimester of pregnancy. These receptors all come from a female donor with multiple sclerosis, enrolled in a pregnancy study.

This rearrangement joins TRBV7-2 to TRBJ2-3; the match to TRBD1 covers 7 bases. The CDR3 runs to 14 residues. V was pared by 1 base and J by 8 bases, with 6 bases of the junction left unmatched. Per the germline V gene, CDR1 is SGHTA and CDR2 is FQGNSA. In nucleotides, the CDR3 is TGTGCCAGCAGCTTAGGTCGACAGGGCCGTACGCAGTATTTT. Translation: CASSLGRQGRTQYF.

The CDR3 loop reads CASSQDWDRGQAFF. The CDR3 DNA reads TGTGCCAGCAGCCAAGATTGGGACAGGGGGCAAGCTTTCTTT. V gene TRBV14 combines with J gene TRBJ1-1; 12 bases are a match to TRBD1. This CDR3 has 14 amino acids. Germline loops: CDR1 SGHDN, CDR2 FVKESK. V gave up 0 bases and J gave up 9 bases; unmatched junction bases: 2.

V is TRBV11-3 and J is TRBJ1-1; the D gene is possibly TRBD1 (5 bases). CDR3 length equals 17 residues. The germline gives CDR1 SGHNT, CDR2 YENEEA. V shed 4 bases and J shed 1 base, with 19 bases lying between them. This CDR3 reads CASSSPRRGRGNTEAFF. CDR3 sequence (DNA): TGTGCCAGCAGCTCGCCGCGGAGGGGCAGAGGGAACACTGAAGCTTTCTTT.

The rearrangement links TRBV7-2 to TRBJ2-2; TRBD2 matches at 9 bases. Trimming at V came to 5 bases and at J to 6 bases, leaving 10 bases not matched to a gene. Per germline, CDR1 SGHTA and CDR2 FQGNSA. The CDR3 spans 16 residues. The CDR3 sequence: CASSPRRGGRSGELFF. The CDR3, as DNA: TGTGCCAGCAGCCCACGGCGGGGGGGCCGGTCCGGGGAGCTGTTTTTT.

The chain has TRBV2 and TRBJ1-3, with 12 bases that match TRBD1. The CDR3 is 17 amino acids. Losses at the gene ends were 7 bases for V and 1 base for J; bases not matched to a gene: 8. CDR1 is SNHLY and CDR2 is FYNNEI in the germline V gene. CDR3 sequence: CASTGTGGARSGNTIYF. The CDR3 region has the DNA TGTGCCAGCACCGGGACAGGGGGCGCAAGGTCTGGAAACACCATATATTTT.

The chain carries TRBV7-2 and TRBJ2-3, with D hard to call. V was shortened by 4 bases and J by 2 bases, with 7 bases between the two germline ends. The CDR3 consists of 13 residues. The V gene's germline CDR1 is SGHTA and CDR2 FQGNSA. This chain's CDR3 is CASSSQVTDTQYF. CDR3 nucleotide sequence: TGTGCCAGCAGCTCCCAGGTCACAGATACGCAGTATTTT.

This rearrangement joins TRBV5-4 to TRBJ2-5; TRBD2 agrees at 14 bases. The CDR3 contains 17 residues. The V and J ends lost 4 bases and 5 bases, in that order; junction bases with no gene match: 10. Germline CDR1 SGHNT, CDR2 YYREEE (reference sequence). In DNA, the CDR3 is TGTGCCAGCAGCCGGGGACTAGCGGGGGTTGATTGGGAGACCCAGTACTTC. This sequence encodes CASSRGLAGVDWETQYF. Combining the CDR3 with reference TRBV5-4 and TRBJ2-5 gives the whole variable domain ETGVTQSPTHLIKTRGQQVTLRCSSQSGHNTVSWYQQALGQGPQFIFQYYREEENGRGNFPPRFSGLQFPNYSSELNVNALELDDSALYLCASSRGLAGVDWETQYFGPGTRLLVL.

The chain recombines TRBV7-2 with TRBJ1-6; tentative D call: TRBD1 (6 bases). The CDR3 has 13 residues. Trimming shortened V by 8 bases and J by 9 bases, and 14 bases separated the two germline ends. Germline V gene lookup returns CDR1 SGHTA and CDR2 FQGNSA. CDR3 loop: CASLLGGSSPLHF. CDR3 DNA: TGTGCCAGCCTGTTAGGGGGAAGTTCACCCCTCCACTTT. Supplemented by reference TRBV7-2 and TRBJ1-6, the full variable domain reads GAGVSQSPSNKVTEKGKDVELRCDPISGHTALYWYRQSLGQGLEFLIYFQGNSAPDKSGLPSDRFSAERTGGSVSTLTIQRTQQEDSAVYLCASLLGGSSPLHFGNGTRLTVT.

This clone was recorded a few times. CDR3 bases: TGTGCCAGCAGCGGGGACACGCGTCGGGACGAGCAGTACTTC. This encodes CASSGDTRRDEQYF. The rearrangement links TRBV9 to TRBJ2-7; TRBD1 is a possible D gene (6 bases). CDR1 and CDR2 (germline): SGDLS, YYNGEE. The length of the CDR3 is 14 residues. Deletions cut 3 bases from V and 5 bases from J, with 15 bases between.

There are a few counts of this clone. The chain links TRBV29-1 to TRBJ1-1, with D perhaps matching TRBD1 (5 bases). The ends were cut back, 4 bases at V and 3 bases at J, with 12 bases in the middle. The CDR3 spans 13 residues. CDR1 and CDR2 (germline): SQVTM, ANQGSEA. The CDR3 region is CSVAGRQHTEAFF. DNA for the CDR3: TGCAGCGTTGCGGGTCGACAGCACACTGAAGCTTTCTTT.

The chain carries TRBV4-1 and TRBJ1-2; D unclear. The CDR3 spans 13 residues. Trimming took 0 bases from V and 4 from J, leaving 6 bases between them. Germline V gene lookup returns CDR1 MGHRA and CDR2 YSYEKL. This CDR3 is CASSQDDTYGYTF. The CDR3 region has the DNA TGCGCCAGCAGCCAAGATGACACCTATGGCTACACCTTC.

V gene TRBV5-1 combines with J gene TRBJ2-7, with TRBD1 matching over 9 bases. With V trimmed by 4 bases and J by 0 bases, 2 bases remained unmatched. The CDR3 is 14 residues long. Germline CDR1 and CDR2: SGHRS and YFSETQ. The CDR3 DNA follows: TGCGCCAGCAGCCAGGGACAGGGCTCCTACGAGCAGTACTTC. Protein: CASSQGQGSYEQYF.

The V gene is TRBV11-3, the J gene TRBJ2-1, with 9 positions matching TRBD1. CDR1 and CDR2 from the germline V gene are SGHNT and YENEEA. This CDR3 is 16 amino acids long. The V gene end was trimmed by 2 bases and the J gene end by 7 bases; junction bases not matched to a gene: 9. The CDR3 here is CASSLRMRQGGNEQFF. CDR3 bases: TGTGCCAGCAGCTTAAGGATGAGACAGGGGGGAAATGAGCAGTTCTTC. Filled out from reference TRBV11-3 and TRBJ2-1, the complete variable domain reads EAGVVQSPRYKIIEKKQPVAFWCNPISGHNTLYWYLQNLGQGPELLIRYENEEAVDDSQLPKDRFSAERLKGVDSTLKIQPAELGDSAVYLCASSLRMRQGGNEQFFGPGTRLTVL.

This clone was seen only once. V gene TRBV4-3 combines with J gene TRBJ2-1, with a tentative D call TRBD1 (5 bases). CDR1 is LGHNA, CDR2 YSLEER, per germline. This CDR3 comprises 15 residues. Trimming removed 0 bases from V and 4 bases from J, with 10 bases in between. The CDR3 nucleotides read TGCGCCAGCAGCCAAGATAGGGGCAAATACAATGAGCAGTTCTTC. The encoded protein is CASSQDRGKYNEQFF.

The V gene is TRBV18, the J gene TRBJ2-5; TRBD2 might be the D (6 bases). The last part of the DNA fits TRBJ2-7 better; the J call may be wrong. Germline loops: CDR1 KGHSH, CDR2 LQKENI. The CDR3 sequence is 14 residues long. Written as DNA, the CDR3 is TGTGCCAGCTCTCTGGACGGGAGCTCCTACGAGCAGTACTTC. Translated: CASSLDGSSYEQYF.

The rearrangement joins TRBV5-1 to TRBJ2-7, with D unresolved. The CDR3 sequence is 14 residues long. CDR1 is SGHRS, CDR2 YFSETQ, per germline. V was pared by 7 bases and J by 1 base, with 15 bases between. CDR3 residues: CASSNRAESYEQYF. The CDR3 coding sequence is TGCGCCAGCTCGAACAGAGCCGAGTCCTACGAGCAGTACTTC.

This clone was seen only once. V is TRBV19 and J is TRBJ2-7; tentatively, D is TRBD2 (6 bases). With 0 bases removed from V and 6 bases from J, the gap between germline ends came to 18 bases. The CDR3 is 16 residues long. CDR1 LNHDA and CDR2 SQIVND come from the germline V gene (reference sequence). The CDR3 DNA is TGTGCCAGTAGTATAGATCGGGGCAGGGACTTCGCCGAGCAGTACTTC. This encodes CASSIDRGRDFAEQYF.

V and J are TRBV10-3 and TRBJ2-1, with D maybe TRBD2 (7 bases). Germline V gene lookup returns CDR1 ENHRY and CDR2 SYGVKD. The CDR3 spans 12 residues. Deletions cut 8 bases from V and 7 bases from J, with 12 bases between. The CDR3 bases are TGTGCCATCGGGGGGGCTGGGAATGAGCAGTTCTTC. It translates to CAIGGAGNEQFF.

The J gene is TRBJ1-2, the V gene TRBV18; 9 nucleotides align to TRBD1. V was pared by 6 bases and J by 6 bases, with 5 bases of the junction left unmatched. The CDR3 spans 13 residues. The V gene's germline CDR1 is KGHSH and CDR2 LQKENI. This CDR3 is CASSKQGADGYTF. In nucleotides, the CDR3 is TGTGCCAGCTCTAAACAGGGGGCGGATGGCTACACCTTC.

The chain joins TRBV2 to TRBJ1-3; maybe TRBD1 (5 bases). The V and J ends lost 6 bases and 4 bases respectively, with 16 bases between them. This CDR3 comprises 15 residues. CDR1 is SNHLY and CDR2 is FYNNEI in the germline V gene. This CDR3 is CASRPQTVSGNTIYF. In nucleotides, the CDR3 is TGTGCCAGCAGGCCCCAGACAGTTTCCGGAAACACCATATATTTT.

The rearrangement joins TRBV7-3 to TRBJ2-5; 7 bases agree with TRBD1. The CDR3 extends over 14 amino acids. CDR1 is SGHTA and CDR2 is FQGTGA in the germline V gene. V gave up 5 bases and J gave up 4 bases; unmatched junction bases: 7. The CDR3 DNA follows: TGTGCCAGCAGCACCCACAGGGGTGGAGAGACCCAGTACTTC. Amino acid sequence: CASSTHRGGETQYF.

The rearrangement links TRBV11-3 to TRBJ2-1; tentative D call: TRBD2 (6 bases). The CDR3 length is 13 residues. CDR1 is SGHNT and CDR2 is YENEEA in the germline V gene. Between the trimmed V and J ends, which lost 3 bases and 6 bases, there was a span of 9 bases. CDR3 loop: CASSLEGINEQFF. CDR3 nucleotides: TGTGCCAGCAGCTTGGAGGGGATCAATGAGCAGTTCTTC.

Written as DNA, the CDR3 is TGTGCCAGCAGCCACAACAACAAACAGAGTTCCTCCTACAATGAGCAGTTCTTC. It specifies CASSHNNKQSSSYNEQFF. The J gene is TRBJ2-1, the V gene TRBV7-6; unclear D gene. V gave up 5 bases and J gave up 0 bases, with 20 bases separating them. The CDR3 has 18 amino acids. Germline V CDR1 and CDR2: SGHVS, FNYEAQ.

The chain has TRBV19 and TRBJ1-4; D remains ambiguous. Trimming shortened V by 5 bases and J by 0 bases, and 13 bases separated the two germline ends. Germline V gene sequence: CDR1 LNHDA, CDR2 SQIVND (reference sequence). The CDR3 spans 16 residues. The CDR3 sequence is CASSFYPGATNEKLFF. The CDR3, as DNA: TGTGCCAGTAGTTTTTACCCAGGTGCAACTAATGAAAAACTGTTTTTT.

The chain links TRBV7-2 to TRBJ2-5, with 7 bases lining up with TRBD2. CDR1 and CDR2 from the germline V gene are SGHTA and FQGNSA. The CDR3 consists of 18 residues. With 1 base clipped from V and 3 bases from J, the junction kept 14 bases outside the gene matches. The chain's CDR3 is CASSLGGGFQGRKETQYF. The DNA of the CDR3 is TGTGCCAGCAGCTTAGGCGGGGGTTTTCAGGGACGTAAAGAGACCCAGTACTTC.

The rearrangement links TRBV7-8 to TRBJ1-1; 7 nucleotides align to TRBD1. With 3 bases clipped from V and 2 bases from J, the junction kept 3 bases outside the gene matches. The germline CDR1 and CDR2 sequences are SGHVS and FQNEAQ. The length of the CDR3 is 14 residues. For the CDR3, the DNA is TGTGCCAGCAGCTTTGGGACAGCTAACACTGAAGCTTTCTTT. It specifies CASSFGTANTEAFF.

The V gene is TRBV20-1, the J gene TRBJ2-7; TRBD1 might be the D (5 bases). Germline V gene lookup returns CDR1 DFQATT and CDR2 SNEGSKA (reference sequence). Trimming pared 6 bases from V and 2 bases from J, leaving 8 bases between. The CDR3 has 11 residues. The CDR3 here is CSAPTAYEQYF. CDR3 DNA: TGCAGTGCCCCGACAGCCTACGAGCAGTACTTC.

The chain joins TRBV11-3 to TRBJ2-5, with TRBD1 identical over 7 bases. V shed 3 bases and J 3 bases; nucleotides not matched to a gene: 7. Germline V gene sequence: CDR1 SGHNT, CDR2 YENEEA. The CDR3 loop spans 15 amino acids. CDR3 amino acids: CASSLGATGEETQYF. CDR3 coding DNA: TGTGCCAGCAGCTTGGGGGCTACAGGGGAAGAGACCCAGTACTTC.